The source of this T cell receptor (beta chain) is a study of OX40 agonist ivuxolimab in advanced cancers. Study background: Ivuxolimab is an agonistic anti-OX40 (CD134) antibody, and patients were treated with it. Partial responses were achieved by three patients, of whom one had hepatocellular carcinoma and two had cutaneous melanoma. Dose-escalation patients were diagnosed with hepatocellular carcinoma, melanoma, renal cell cancer or head and neck cancer. Broader study findings: On average, CD8+ T cells had more expanded clones than CD4+.

A note on this clone: The antigen remains undetermined.

Using immunoSEQ multiplex PCR, the repertoire was profiled, and TCRdb retains in-frame clones only, with some absent. The data show 20,000 to 25,000 clones, less than 90% seen once. V lost 1 base, J lost 9 bases, and 4 bases lay in between. The CDR3 sequence is 11 residues long. CDR1 LNHDA and CDR2 SQIVND come from the germline V gene (reference sequence). Material: CD4+ or CD8+ T cells sorted from blood, obtained in a trial of the OX40 agonist ivuxolimab. The receptor was isolated from an adult with an advanced solid tumor such as melanoma, head and neck, liver or kidney cancer. V is TRBV19 and J is TRBJ2-1; no clear D. CDR3 region: CASSIGTEQFF. For the CDR3, the DNA is TGTGCCAGTAGTATAGGGACTGAGCAGTTCTTC.